A single sample gave rise to the 18 T cell receptor delta chains below, sequenced in a study of γδ T cells in repeated Plasmodium falciparum infection. TCRdb made new clone calls on the multiplex PCR reads using CATT. Found here are some 50,000 delta-chain clones, 1.6% of them singletons; the top ten hold about 8.3%. Vgamma9/Vdelta2+ and Vdelta2-negative gammadelta T cells were flow-sorted from PBMC for bulk sequencing. The sample was gamma-delta T cells from blood. The source of these receptors is a pool of human donors (malaria-infected and uninfected, not separated).

A word on this clone: TCRdb's protein, taken from a much larger clone, differs from this DNA's translation at residue 9, likely owing to a read error; the protein displayed comes from the DNA. The chain is built from TRDV1 and TRDJ1, with D uncertain. Germline assignment: CDR1 TSWWSYY and CDR2 QGS. Trimming stripped 0 bases from V and 8 bases from J, with 10 bases between. This CDR3 is built from 13 residues. DNA of the CDR3: TGTGCTCTTGGGGAACTAGAACGGGAAAAACTCATCTTT. Translation: CALGELEREKLIF.

Only a few counts were recorded for this clone. One base separates it from a far larger clone, so it is likely a read error. Additional DNA sequences in this sample encode the identical CDR3. This chain uses TRDV1 with TRDJ1; possibly TRDD2 for D (5 bases). Per the germline V gene, CDR1 is TSWWSYY and CDR2 is QGS. The CDR3 is 20 amino acids. The CDR3 region is CALGPFLSSVRVSYTDKLIF. Here the CDR3 DNA reads TGTGCTCTTGGGCCTTTCCTCTCCTCCGTACGAGTTTCTTACACTGATAAACTCATCTTT.

Regarding this clone: The mismatch at residue 16 between this DNA's translation and the TCRdb protein of a much larger clone likely reflects a read error; the protein shown is translated from the DNA. J is TRDJ1 and V is TRDV1; 13 nucleotides agree with TRDD3. Because TCRdb records no J gene, it was assigned here through a match of the DNA to germline. Per the germline V gene, CDR1 is TSWWSYY and CDR2 is QGS. There are 21 residues in the CDR3. Trimming at V came to 4 bases and at J to 4 bases, leaving 21 bases not matched to a gene. The CDR3 nucleotides read TGTGCTCTTGGGGCCCCTTCCTACGTATCCCTACTGGGGGATACGGACGATAAACTCATCTTT. Residues: CALGAPSYVSLLGDTDDKLIF.

There are a few counts of this clone. This probably arose from a read error, given a far larger clone one base away. The V gene is TRDV1, the J gene TRDJ1; D is ambiguous. TCRdb leaves out the J gene; it was filled in here by matching the DNA to germline. The V end lost 1 base, the J end lost 6 bases, and 6 bases lay between the germline ends. The CDR3 length is 12 residues. CDR1 and CDR2 (germline): TSWWSYY, QGS. The CDR3 loop reads CALGERGHKLIF. The CDR3 DNA reads as TGTGCTCTTGGGGAACGGGGCCATAAACTCATCTTT.

This clone was seen ten or more times. This probably arose from a read error, given a far larger clone one base away. V usage is TRDV1 and J usage is TRDJ1; possibly TRDD2 for D (5 bases). The V gene's germline CDR1 is TSWWSYY and CDR2 QGS. The V end was cut by 3 bases, the J end by 2 bases, with 22 bases between. The CDR3 spans 18 residues. CDR3 region: CALGELRPPTPGTDKLIF. In DNA form, the CDR3 reads TGTGCTCTTGGGGAGCTTAGGCCCCCTACTCCGGGTACCGATAAACTCATCTTT.

Only a few counts were recorded for this clone. The protein recorded in TCRdb matches a much larger clone and deviates from this DNA's translation at residue 9, suggesting a read error; the protein here is obtained by translating the DNA. This chain uses TRDV2 with TRDJ1; TRDD3 agrees at 7 bases. TCRdb leaves out the J gene; it was filled in here by matching the DNA to germline. Trimming cost V 1 base and J 7 bases; bases outside gene matches: 8. CDR1 and CDR2 (germline): GEAIGNYY, EKD. The CDR3 totals 14 residues. The CDR3 nucleotides are TGTGCCTGTGACACTTTAATGGGGGAGACTAAACTCATCTTT. It specifies CACDTLMGETKLIF.

With regard to this clone: Only one base separates this from a far larger clonotype, so it likely reflects a read error. Other DNA sequences from this sample encode an identical CDR3 as well. The V gene is TRDV1, the J gene TRDJ1; D not resolved. Matching the DNA to germline supplied the J gene, which TCRdb does not give. Germline V gene data show CDR1 as TSWWSYY and CDR2 as QGS. CDR3 length equals 21 residues. CDR3 region: CALGEGLSPSSIPLYTDKLIF. CDR3 bases: TGTGCTCTTGGGGAAGGCCTCTCCCCATCGAGTATCCCGCTGTACACCGACAAACTCATCTTT.

This clone has only a few counts. One base separates it from a far larger clone, so it is likely a read error. Within the sample, other DNA sequences also encode this same CDR3. The rearrangement joins TRDV1 to TRDJ1; 9 nucleotides match TRDD3. Trimming cost V 0 bases and J 0 bases; bases outside gene matches: 20. Germline V CDR1 and CDR2: TSWWSYY, QGS. The CDR3 is made up of 22 amino acids. CDR3 sequence reads: CALGELSYNVLLGDAYTDKLIF. DNA of the CDR3: TGTGCTCTTGGGGAACTAAGCTACAACGTCTTACTGGGGGACGCTTACACCGATAAACTCATCTTT.

With respect to this clone: A far larger clone differs by one base, so this is likely a read error. Other DNA sequences in the same sample also yield this CDR3. The chain joins TRDV1 to TRDJ1; 8 nucleotides align to TRDD3. The V gene's germline CDR1 is TSWWSYY and CDR2 QGS. The CDR3 has 23 amino acids. The CDR3, as DNA: TGTGCTCTCGGGGAACTAGCCCTACCCAACTTCCAGTTTGGGATACGCGTGACCGATAAACTCATCTTT. Protein product: CALGELALPNFQFGIRVTDKLIF.

Remarks on this clone: TCRdb shows a much larger clone's protein in place of this DNA's translation, and the two differ at residue 13, likely through a read error; the protein shown is translated from the DNA. This chain links TRDV1 with TRDJ1; D is unclear. As TCRdb names no J gene, one was assigned here on the basis of a DNA match to germline. The CDR3 spans 17 residues. The V gene's germline CDR1 is TSWWSYY and CDR2 QGS. V shed 0 bases and J shed 9 bases, with 23 bases lying between them. The CDR3 nucleotides are TGTGCTCTTGGGGAACTTCCAACCTTACGAGGTGGTGCAGAACTCATCTTT. Encoded protein: CALGELPTLRGGAELIF.

As regards this clone: TCRdb's protein, taken from a much larger clone, differs from this DNA's translation at residue 19, likely owing to a read error; the protein displayed comes from the DNA. The V gene is listed as TRDV2; no J gene was called; TRDD3, the D gene given by the table, was not confirmed from the DNA. Germline V gene data show CDR1 as GEAIGNYY and CDR2 as EKD. The length of the CDR3 is 21 residues. The CDR3 sequence: CACDTALLIGGYAWDTRQRFF. The CDR3 region has the DNA TGTGCCTGTGACACGGCCCTGTTGATTGGGGGATACGCCTGGGACACCCGACAGAGGTTTTTC.

This clone was counted a few times. A far larger clone is off by one base, so a read error is likely. Other DNA sequences within the sample encode an identical CDR3. This sequence joins TRDV1 and TRDJ1; TRDD3 matches at 12 bases. The CDR3 extends over 24 amino acids. Germline CDR1 is TSWWSYY and CDR2 is QGS. CDR3 DNA sequence: TGTGCTCTTGGGGAACCCACCTTTTTCTGTCCTAACTGGGGGATACCCTGCTACACCGATAAACTTATCTTT. Translation gives CALGEPTFFCPNWGIPCYTDKLIF.

This clone turned up a few times. This DNA's translation differs at residue 18 from TCRdb's protein, which comes from a much larger clone; a read error is likely, and the protein shown is translated from the DNA. There is no J gene call, but TRDV2 is given as the V gene; TRDD3 is taken as the D call from the table, unchecked against the DNA. Germline CDR1 is GEAIGNYY and CDR2 is EKD. CDR3 length: 20 residues. The CDR3 region has the DNA TGTGCCTGTGACACGGTACTCCTGACTCCAAGCTCCTGGGACACCCGACAGACGTTTTTC. Translated, it gives CACDTVLLTPSSWDTRQTFF.

The gene calls are TRDV2 and TRDJ4; D is perhaps TRDD3 (6 bases). The J gene, not given by TCRdb, was assigned here from a germline match of the nucleotide sequence. Looked up from germline, CDR1 is GEAIGNYY and CDR2 is EKD. V lost 3 bases to trimming and J lost 5 bases, with 12 bases between them. The CDR3 consists of 12 residues. CDR3 bases: TGTGCCTGTGACGCGACTGGATACCCCCTGATCTTT. Translated: CACDATGYPLIF.

There are many counts of this clone. This likely reflects a read error, since a far larger clone is one base away. Other DNA sequences within the sample encode an identical CDR3. This chain connects TRDV2 to TRDJ1, with D maybe TRDD3 (6 bases). CDR1 is GEAIGNYY and CDR2 is EKD in the germline V gene. This CDR3 has 15 amino acids. The CDR3 DNA reads as TGTGCCTGTGACACCGTGGGGATGGACACCGATAAGCTCATCTTT. Amino acids: CACDTVGMDTDKLIF.

This clone was picked up a small number of times. For this DNA, TCRdb reports the protein of a much larger clone, which diverges at residue 7, most likely from a read error; the protein presented here is translated directly from the DNA. This chain links TRDV1 with TRDJ1, with unresolved D. The J gene is absent in TCRdb and was assigned here via DNA matching to germline. V was trimmed by 0 bases and J by 0 bases, leaving 14 bases between them. CDR3 length: 17 amino acids. Per germline, CDR1 TSWWSYY and CDR2 QGS. This CDR3 reads CALGELTTLAYTDKLIF. CDR3 nucleotides: TGTGCTCTTGGGGAACTCACGACCCTGGCGTACACCGATAAACTCATCTTT.

In its sample, this clone was seen many times. This chain uses TRDV1 with TRDJ1; weak D call: TRDD3 (5 bases). Trimming left V 2 bases short and J 10 bases short, with 35 bases between. CDR3 length: 20 residues. From germline, CDR1 is TSWWSYY and CDR2 QGS. CDR3 coding DNA: TGTGCTCTTGGGGAAAACAGCGGGCCATCCTCGGGGGTCCTCACCGGTAGACTCATCTTT. Translation: CALGENSGPSSGVLTGRLIF.

For this clone: TCRdb attributes to this sequence the protein of a much larger clone, which differs from the DNA translation at residue 3; a read error is likely, and the protein displayed is translated from the DNA. The chain carries TRDV2 and TRDJ1, with 11 bases lining up with TRDD3. TCRdb is silent on the J gene; assignment here came from matching the DNA to germline. Germline V gene data show CDR1 as GEAIGNYY and CDR2 as EKD. CDR3 size: 14 residues. The CDR3 nucleotides are TGTGCCCGTGACTCCCTGGTGGGGGATACGAAACTCATCTTT. It translates to CARDSLVGDTKLIF.